The 9 T cell receptor beta chains below all came from one sample that was sequenced in a study of blood T cell repertoires in COVID-19. Measured with immunoSEQ multiplex PCR; TCRdb has only the in-frame clones, and not every one. The sample shows more than 55,000 clones, approximately 90% of them seen only once. The sample consisted of peripheral blood. All receptors derive from a human donor with active COVID-19. The donor label of this sample is uncertain.

CDR3 sequence: CASTYGQGGEKLFF. The CDR3 DNA reads as TGTGCCAGCACTTATGGACAGGGGGGTGAAAAACTGTTTTTT. The rearrangement uses TRBV2 and TRBJ1-4, with 10 bases that match TRBD1. The junction had 6 bases not matched to a gene; V was cut back by 7 bases and J by 7 bases. The CDR3 has 14 residues. The germline CDR1 and CDR2 sequences are SNHLY and FYNNEI.

V usage is TRBV10-3 and J usage is TRBJ2-2; 8 nucleotides line up with TRBD2. The CDR3 runs to 16 residues. Germline CDR1 and CDR2: ENHRY and SYGVKD. V was clipped by 4 bases and J by 1 base; unmatched bases: 5. The CDR3 loop reads CAISGPAGENTGELFF. The CDR3 DNA follows: TGTGCCATCAGTGGGCCAGCGGGAGAGAACACCGGGGAGCTGTTTTTT.

The V and J genes are TRBV9 and TRBJ2-1, with D uncertain. This CDR3 contains 13 residues. Germline assignment: CDR1 SGDLS and CDR2 YYNGEE. V was trimmed by 0 bases and J by 9 bases, leaving 10 bases between them. Written as DNA, the CDR3 is TGTGCCAGCAGCGTAGCTATCCACTCTGAGCAGTTCTTC. Translated: CASSVAIHSEQFF. Full variable domain (remainder filled in from reference TRBV9 and TRBJ2-1): DSGVTQTPKHLITATGQRVTLRCSPRSGDLSVYWYQQSLDQGLQFLIQYYNGEERAKGNILERFSAQQFPDLHSELNLSSLELGDSALYFCASSVAIHSEQFFGPGTRLTVL.

This chain connects TRBV27 to TRBJ2-7; TRBD1 aligns across 7 bases. Looked up from germline, CDR1 is MNHEY and CDR2 is SMNVEV (reference sequence). Trimming cost V 5 bases and J 3 bases; bases outside gene matches: 7. The CDR3 runs 14 residues. CDR3 in amino acids: CASSVGQKLYEQYF. The CDR3 nucleotides read TGTGCCAGCAGTGTGGGACAGAAACTCTACGAGCAGTACTTC.

V and J are TRBV6-2 or TRBV6-3 and TRBJ1-1; no clear D. The V gene lost 0 bases and the J gene lost 1 base, with 6 bases spanning the gap. Germline-derived CDR1 and CDR2 are MNHEY and SVGEGT. This CDR3 has 14 amino acids. The CDR3 loop is CASSYSRGNTEAFF. The CDR3 DNA is TGTGCCAGCAGTTACTCGAGAGGGAACACTGAAGCTTTCTTT.

V is TRBV11-3 and J is TRBJ2-1, with 8 nucleotides matching TRBD1. Germline loops: CDR1 SGHNT, CDR2 YENEEA. The trim removed 1 base at V and 3 bases at J, leaving 8 bases unmatched. This CDR3 is 17 amino acids long. The CDR3 bases are TGTGCCAGCAGCTTAGGCGTACAGGGGGGAGGCTACAATGAGCAGTTCTTC. This encodes CASSLGVQGGGYNEQFF.

The V and J genes are TRBV28 and TRBJ2-2; TRBD1 matches at 12 bases. J gave up 1 base and V 6 bases, and 12 bases lay outside the gene matches. Per the germline V gene, CDR1 is MDHEN and CDR2 is SYDVKM. The CDR3 totals 19 residues. The chain's CDR3 is CASSSFIRDRGLNTGELFF. CDR3 sequence (DNA): TGTGCCAGCAGCAGTTTCATCCGGGACAGGGGGCTGAACACCGGGGAGCTGTTTTTT.

The V and J genes are TRBV23-1 and TRBJ2-7; D is possibly TRBD2 (6 bases). TRBV23-1 is assigned to the ORF class and has an uncertain function. The CDR3 loop spans 15 amino acids. Deletions cut 8 bases from V and 5 bases from J, with 22 bases between. The CDR3 reads CASPKGGAGRHEQYF. CDR3 in DNA: TGCGCCAGCCCAAAAGGCGGGGCAGGGAGGCACGAGCAGTACTTC.

This chain links TRBV29-1 with TRBJ1-1; 10 bases agree with TRBD1. This CDR3 has 13 amino acids. The V segment lost 7 bases and the J segment 5 bases; nucleotides outside the gene matches: 7. Germline CDR1 SQVTM, CDR2 ANQGSEA. CDR3 sequence (DNA): TGCAGCGCCGGACAGGGGGGAAAGACTGAAGCTTTCTTT. Protein: CSAGQGGKTEAFF.